This T cell receptor (beta chain) was retrieved from a study of blood T cell repertoires in COVID-19. Overall study: COVID-19 samples collected from the United States, Italy and Spain covered acute and convalescent phases. In each case, the material was cDNA or gDNA derived from T cells, B-cell-depleted T cells, or PBMCs.

This CDR3 is built from 14 residues. The germline V and J ends were trimmed by 4 bases and 5 bases, with 12 bases remaining between them. Germline CDR1 reads SGHRS; CDR2 reads YFSETQ. Authors' analysis steps: Reference gene primer amplification gave nucleated cell count estimates. TCRdb keeps only in-frame clones here, not all; method: immunoSEQ multiplex PCR. V and J calls plus clone size are reproduced from that table; the DNA served to infer D and trimming. The sample holds a few hundred thousand clones, around 83% seen once. This chain joins TRBV5-1 and TRBJ1-4; D perhaps matches TRBD1 (5 bases). The TCR originated in a man older than 75 with acute or convalescent COVID-19. Sequencing was done on a sample of peripheral blood. The CDR3 DNA reads TGCGCCAGCAGCACCTCGGGGGGGAATGAAAAACTGTTTTTT. This encodes CASSTSGGNEKLFF.